These 21 T cell receptor beta chains originate from one sample sequenced in a study of Ad26.COV2.S vaccination and SARS-CoV-2 variants. Treatment indicated: roughly 18 received Ad26.COV2.S at low or high dose, single or two shots; several received placebo; per-sample allocation not given. Samples were taken on day 63 after the first vaccine or placebo injection. Assay used: immunoSEQ multiplex PCR; TCRdb lists only in-frame clones, some missing. This table has about 330,000 clones, under 90% appearing once. The source material was peripheral blood, sampled in a trial of Ad26.COV2.S vaccine versus placebo. Source of these receptors: a person between 18 and 65 years old who received the Ad26.COV2.S COVID-19 vaccine or a placebo.

The rearrangement uses TRBV19 and TRBJ1-2, with a weak D call TRBD1 (5 bases). V lost 6 bases, J lost 4 bases, and 18 bases lay in between. Germline CDR1 and CDR2: LNHDA and SQIVND (reference sequence). This CDR3 is built from 15 residues. In DNA, the CDR3 is TGTGCCAGTAGCCTAGGGACTGAGACAACCTATGGCTACACCTTC. Residues: CASSLGTETTYGYTF.

The CDR3 DNA reads as TGTGCCAGCAGCTTAATCGGACAGGGCCTGAACACTGAAGCTTTCTTT. Translating gives CASSLIGQGLNTEAFF. This chain connects TRBV7-6 to TRBJ1-1, with 8 positions matching TRBD1. The CDR3 runs to 16 residues. Germline values: CDR1 SGHVS, CDR2 FNYEAQ. After removal of 2 bases from V and 0 bases from J, the junction contained 5 bases not matched to a gene.

This chain connects TRBV4-2 to TRBJ2-7, with TRBD1 identical over 7 bases. This CDR3 comprises 15 residues. CDR1 is LGHNA, CDR2 YNFKEQ, per germline. V shed 1 base and J 5 bases; nucleotides not matched to a gene: 8. CDR3 loop: CASSQGVDRANEQYF. In DNA, the CDR3 is TGTGCCAGCAGCCAAGGGGTCGACAGGGCAAACGAGCAGTACTTC.

This clone was detected only a few times. The chain employs TRBV28 and TRBJ1-2; unclear D gene. Trimming cost V 8 bases and J 6 bases, with 19 bases left between them. Germline V gene lookup returns CDR1 MDHEN and CDR2 SYDVKM. There are 14 residues in the CDR3. This CDR3 is CASRDSRLGDGYTF. The CDR3 DNA follows: TGTGCCAGCCGAGATTCGCGCCTCGGGGATGGCTACACCTTC.

The chain joins TRBV6-5 to TRBJ1-1; D possibly corresponds to TRBD1 (6 bases). V shed 5 bases and J shed 6 bases, with 13 bases lying between them. There are 13 residues in the CDR3. Germline V gene lookup returns CDR1 MNHEY and CDR2 SVGAGI. The DNA of the CDR3 is TGTGCCAGCAGTAGGGGGGCAGCGCCTGAAGCTTTCTTT. This codes for CASSRGAAPEAFF.

The chain recombines TRBV7-6 with TRBJ2-1; 8 bases map to TRBD2. This CDR3 region has 15 residues. With V trimmed by 3 bases and J by 6 bases, 7 bases remained unmatched. The germline CDR1 and CDR2 sequences are SGHVS and FNYEAQ. The CDR3 is CASSFTRGVGNEQFF. As DNA, the CDR3 is TGTGCCAGCAGCTTTACGCGGGGGGTGGGCAATGAGCAGTTCTTC.

This clone was observed a single time. This chain links TRBV5-6 with TRBJ2-7; TRBD1 might be the D (6 bases). The CDR3 runs 14 residues. The germline CDR1 and CDR2 sequences are SGHDT and YYEEEE. The V gene lost 1 base and the J gene lost 2 bases, with 10 bases spanning the gap. The CDR3 here is CASSLSGAPYEQYF. CDR3 nucleotides: TGTGCCAGCAGCTTGTCAGGGGCCCCCTACGAGCAGTACTTC. The full variable domain, in which reference TRBV5-6 and TRBJ2-7 provide the parts outside the CDR3, is DAGVTQSPTHLIKTRGQQVTLRCSPKSGHDTVSWYQQALGQGPQFIFQYYEEEERQRGNFPDRFSGHQFPNYSSELNVNALLLGDSALYLCASSLSGAPYEQYFGPGTRLTVT.

This chain connects TRBV5-1 to TRBJ1-1; the D gene is possibly TRBD1 (5 bases). The ends were cut back, 1 base at V and 8 bases at J, with 21 bases in the middle. Germline V gene sequence: CDR1 SGHRS, CDR2 YFSETQ. There are 16 residues in the CDR3. CDR3 residues: CASSLISAVIGGEAFF. The CDR3 nucleotides read TGCGCCAGCAGCTTGATCTCCGCGGTGATCGGGGGGGAAGCTTTCTTT.

This chain connects TRBV7-7 to TRBJ2-2; 9 nucleotides line up with TRBD2. Germline values: CDR1 SSHAT, CDR2 FNYEAQ (reference sequence). J was trimmed by 3 bases and V by 1 base; bases with no gene match: 6. The length of the CDR3 is 17 residues. CDR3 DNA: TGTGCCAGCAGCTTAGGCTGGCCTAGCGGGGACACCGGGGAGCTGTTTTTT. Its translation is CASSLGWPSGDTGELFF.

The chain employs TRBV2 and TRBJ1-5; no definite D call. CDR3 size: 13 residues. Germline V gene data show CDR1 as SNHLY and CDR2 as FYNNEI. V was trimmed by 6 bases and J by 0 bases, leaving 6 bases between them. This chain's CDR3 is CASRTYSNQPQHF. The CDR3 DNA sequence: TGTGCCAGCAGAACCTATAGCAATCAGCCCCAGCATTTT.

The chain joins TRBV5-1 to TRBJ1-2; D gene uncertain. The CDR3 covers 12 residues. The ends were cut back, 2 bases at V and 8 bases at J, with 10 bases in the middle. Germline CDR1 is SGHRS and CDR2 is YFSETQ. The CDR3: CASSFGFGGYTF. CDR3 sequence (DNA): TGCGCCAGCAGCTTTGGGTTCGGAGGCTACACCTTC.

The chain uses TRBV12-5 and TRBJ2-1, with D possibly being TRBD1 (6 bases). Per the germline V gene, CDR1 is LGHNT and CDR2 is FRNRAP. The CDR3 contains 14 residues. The ends were cut back, 6 bases at V and 10 bases at J, with 19 bases in the middle. CDR3 sequence: CASGLQGTPLEQFF. The CDR3 DNA follows: TGTGCTAGTGGACTTCAAGGGACACCTCTAGAGCAGTTCTTC.

The V gene is TRBV15, the J gene TRBJ1-3, with 7 bases that match TRBD1. This CDR3 is built from 14 residues. V was clipped by 9 bases and J by 5 bases; unmatched bases: 10. The germline CDR1 and CDR2 sequences are LNHNV and YYDKDF (reference sequence). The CDR3 region has the DNA TGTGCCACTAAAGACAGGGCGGATAGAAACACCATATATTTT. Amino acids: CATKDRADRNTIYF.

The V and J genes are TRBV27 and TRBJ2-5; TRBD1 might be the D (6 bases). V dropped 10 bases and J dropped 4 bases, with 31 bases sitting between them. Germline V CDR1 and CDR2: MNHEY, SMNVEV (reference sequence). This CDR3 is 18 amino acids long. CDR3 DNA: TGTGCCACACAACCCGGTAGACTCGCCTTAGGGGGTGGAGAGACCCAGTACTTC. Translation gives CATQPGRLALGGGETQYF.

The gene calls are TRBV6-5 and TRBJ1-4; TRBD1 aligns across 7 bases. The germline CDR1 and CDR2 sequences are MNHEY and SVGAGI. J was trimmed by 7 bases and V by 6 bases; bases with no gene match: 8. The CDR3 runs to 14 residues. The CDR3 protein is CASRGGTVSEKLFF. As DNA, the CDR3 is TGTGCCAGCAGAGGGGGGACAGTCAGTGAAAAACTGTTTTTT.

This clone was recorded only once. The genes are TRBV7-9 and TRBJ1-2; no clear D gene. Germline V gene sequence: CDR1 SEHNR, CDR2 FQNEAQ (reference sequence). The CDR3 contains 13 residues. Deletions cut 3 bases from V and 0 bases from J, with 5 bases between. The CDR3 spells CASSFAANYGYTF. CDR3 nucleotide sequence: TGTGCCAGCAGCTTCGCCGCTAACTATGGCTACACCTTC.

This chain joins TRBV27 and TRBJ2-1, with D possibly called TRBD1 or TRBD2 (5 bases each). V lost 2 bases, J lost 6 bases, and 11 bases lay in between. CDR1 is MNHEY and CDR2 is SMNVEV in the germline V gene (reference sequence). CDR3 length: 14 residues. The CDR3 loop reads CASSLEGDSNEQFF. CDR3 coding DNA: TGTGCCAGCAGTTTAGAGGGAGACAGCAATGAGCAGTTCTTC.

The V and J genes are TRBV20-1 and TRBJ1-1, with no clear D. Germline CDR1 reads DFQATT; CDR2 reads SNEGSKA (reference sequence). The CDR3 consists of 10 residues. Trimming took off 8 bases at V and 2 bases at J, with 6 bases between the two ends. In nucleotides, the CDR3 is TGCAGTACGGGAAACACTGAAGCTTTCTTT. Amino acids: CSTGNTEAFF.

The CDR3 DNA follows: TGTGCCAGCAGCCAAGGGGTCCCTGGCCAGCCCCAGCATTTT. Its protein product is CASSQGVPGQPQHF. The V call is TRBV3-1 (or the pseudogene TRBV3-2), the J call TRBJ1-5; the D is unclear. Deletions cut 1 base from V and 7 bases from J, with 11 bases between. Germline V lookup: CDR1 LGHDT, CDR2 YNNKEL (reference sequence). The CDR3 spans 14 residues.

The rearrangement uses TRBV12-3 or TRBV12-4 and TRBJ1-1, with a weak D call TRBD1 (5 bases). The CDR3 is 13 amino acids. V lost 8 bases, J lost 1 base, and 11 bases lay in between. The CDR3 loop reads CASVRQGNTEAFF. The DNA of the CDR3 is TGTGCCAGCGTCAGGCAGGGGAACACTGAAGCTTTCTTT.

In DNA form, the CDR3 reads TGTGCCAGTAGTATACGCTCACCCCCTGAAAAACTGTTTTTT. Protein: CASSIRSPPEKLFF. This rearrangement joins TRBV19 to TRBJ1-4; D unresolved. The CDR3 is 14 residues long. CDR1 LNHDA and CDR2 SQIVND come from the germline V gene (reference sequence). The germline V and J ends were trimmed by 2 bases and 7 bases, with 11 bases remaining between them.